The rows below give T cell receptor beta chains drawn from one sample of a study of blood T cell repertoires in COVID-19. Profiled with immunoSEQ multiplex PCR; TCRdb holds only in-frame clones, not every one. The repertoire consists of 190,000 or so clones, with 70% to 90% occurring once and the leading ten covering about 2.7%. Sequencing was performed on peripheral blood. The receptor set was obtained from a middle-aged man with active or convalescent COVID-19. CDR3s include the opening cysteine and the closing phenylalanine or tryptophan. Each record gives: J gene, V gene, D gene, clone size, CDR3 protein, CDR3 DNA. D genes are given only for firm matches. For some rows the clone size is stated as once, few or many, or as a class when expanded; others skip it.

j_gene: TRBJ1-6
v_gene: TRBV30
d_gene: NA
abundance: NA
CDR3aa: CAWSTQDSSYNSPLHF
CDR3nt: TGTGCCTGGAGTACACAGGACAGCTCCTATAATTCACCCCTCCACTTT

j_gene: TRBJ1-1
v_gene: TRBV7-3
d_gene: NA
abundance: NA
CDR3aa: CASSLVHTMNTEAFF
CDR3nt: TGTGCCAGCAGCTTAGTCCACACAATGAACACTGAAGCTTTCTTT

j_gene: TRBJ2-3
v_gene: TRBV15
d_gene: NA
abundance: NA
CDR3aa: CATSLTGPGTQYF
CDR3nt: TGTGCCACCAGCCTCACAGGCCCAGGTACGCAGTATTTT

j_gene: TRBJ1-2
v_gene: TRBV6-2/TRBV6-3
d_gene: NA
abundance: NA
CDR3aa: CASSYSTRVGYTF
CDR3nt: TGTGCCAGCAGTTACTCGACCAGGGTTGGCTACACCTTC

j_gene: TRBJ1-2
v_gene: TRBV24-1
d_gene: NA
abundance: NA
CDR3aa: CATSDLTASDGYTF
CDR3nt: TGTGCCACCAGTGATTTGACAGCTTCGGATGGCTACACCTTC

j_gene: TRBJ1-3
v_gene: TRBV10-2
d_gene: NA
abundance: NA
CDR3aa: CATGSGTGNTIYF
CDR3nt: TGCGCCACCGGTTCAGGAACTGGAAACACCATATATTTT

j_gene: TRBJ1-6
v_gene: TRBV24-1
d_gene: TRBD1
abundance: once
CDR3aa: CATSDLRTGQYNSPLHF
CDR3nt: TGTGCCACCAGTGATTTAAGGACAGGGCAATACAATTCACCCCTCCACTTT

j_gene: TRBJ2-7
v_gene: TRBV28
d_gene: TRBD2
abundance: NA
CDR3aa: CASSWGGFEQYF
CDR3nt: TGTGCCAGCAGTTGGGGGGGGTTTGAGCAGTACTTC

j_gene: TRBJ2-5
v_gene: TRBV5-1
d_gene: TRBD2
abundance: NA
CDR3aa: CASSVSGGLDQYF
CDR3nt: TGCGCCAGCAGCGTCAGCGGGGGTTTAGACCAGTACTTC

j_gene: TRBJ1-2
v_gene: TRBV6-5
d_gene: TRBD1
abundance: NA
CDR3aa: CASSIGQGVKGYTF
CDR3nt: TGTGCCAGCAGCATCGGTCAGGGGGTGAAGGGCTACACCTTC

j_gene: TRBJ1-1
v_gene: TRBV7-9
d_gene: NA
abundance: NA
CDR3aa: CASSFQGGSTEAFF
CDR3nt: TGTGCCAGCAGCTTTCAGGGAGGCAGCACTGAAGCTTTCTTT

j_gene: TRBJ1-5
v_gene: TRBV19
d_gene: TRBD1
abundance: NA
CDR3aa: CASSRRDRGTAGNQPQHF
CDR3nt: TGTGCCAGTAGCCGCCGGGACAGAGGAACGGCTGGCAATCAGCCCCAGCATTTT

j_gene: TRBJ1-2
v_gene: TRBV5-1
d_gene: NA
abundance: NA
CDR3aa: CASSLGSSMGYTF
CDR3nt: TGCGCCAGCAGCTTGGGGTCCTCTATGGGCTACACCTTC

j_gene: TRBJ2-5
v_gene: TRBV5-4
d_gene: TRBD2
abundance: NA
CDR3aa: CASSLTGGEETQYF
CDR3nt: TGTGCCAGCAGCCTAACCGGGGGGGAAGAGACCCAGTACTTC

j_gene: TRBJ1-2
v_gene: TRBV2
d_gene: TRBD1
abundance: few
CDR3aa: CASATDRGDYGYTF
CDR3nt: TGTGCCAGTGCGACGGACAGGGGTGACTATGGCTACACCTTC

j_gene: TRBJ1-1
v_gene: TRBV2
d_gene: NA
abundance: NA
CDR3aa: CASSALEDTEAFF
CDR3nt: TGTGCCAGCAGCGCCCTAGAAGACACTGAAGCTTTCTTT

j_gene: TRBJ1-6
v_gene: TRBV10-3
d_gene: NA
abundance: NA
CDR3aa: CAIRDSSSPLHF
CDR3nt: TGTGCCATCAGGGACTCGTCTTCACCCCTCCACTTT

j_gene: TRBJ2-3
v_gene: TRBV4-1
d_gene: TRBD2
abundance: NA
CDR3aa: CASSQRGPGTSGFTDTQYF
CDR3nt: TGCGCCAGCAGCCAAAGGGGCCCCGGGACTAGCGGCTTCACAGATACGCAGTATTTT

j_gene: TRBJ2-7
v_gene: TRBV7-2
d_gene: NA
abundance: NA
CDR3aa: CASSEQGPYEQYF
CDR3nt: TGTGCCAGCAGCGAACAGGGACCCTACGAGCAGTACTTC

j_gene: TRBJ2-3
v_gene: TRBV30
d_gene: NA
abundance: NA
CDR3aa: CAWSKAIAISTDTQYF
CDR3nt: TGTGCCTGGAGTAAAGCTATAGCTATAAGCACAGATACGCAGTATTTT

j_gene: TRBJ2-3
v_gene: TRBV3-1/TRBV3-2
d_gene: NA
abundance: NA
CDR3aa: CASSHPGRSTDTQYF
CDR3nt: TGTGCCAGCAGCCACCCCGGCAGGAGCACAGATACGCAGTATTTT

j_gene: TRBJ1-1
v_gene: TRBV7-9
d_gene: NA
abundance: many
CDR3aa: CASSFRLNTEAFF
CDR3nt: TGTGCCAGCAGCTTCAGGTTGAACACTGAAGCTTTCTTT

j_gene: TRBJ1-4
v_gene: TRBV6-5
d_gene: NA
abundance: NA
CDR3aa: CASSYPQGTNEKLFF
CDR3nt: TGTGCCAGCAGTTACCCACAGGGAACTAATGAAAAACTGTTTTTT

j_gene: TRBJ2-2
v_gene: TRBV9
d_gene: TRBD2
abundance: few
CDR3aa: CASSGRLAGLTGELFF
CDR3nt: TGTGCCAGCAGCGGCCGACTAGCGGGGTTGACCGGGGAGCTGTTTTTT

j_gene: TRBJ2-7
v_gene: TRBV28
d_gene: TRBD2
abundance: once
CDR3aa: CATTGTTYEQYF
CDR3nt: TGTGCCACCACCGGGACTACCTACGAGCAGTACTTC

j_gene: TRBJ2-3
v_gene: TRBV11-3
d_gene: NA
abundance: NA
CDR3aa: CASSLMGGAGTDTQYF
CDR3nt: TGTGCCAGCAGCTTAATGGGGGGGGCGGGCACAGATACGCAGTATTTT

j_gene: TRBJ1-2
v_gene: TRBV30
d_gene: NA
abundance: once
CDR3aa: CAWTQGKLGYTF
CDR3nt: TGTGCCTGGACGCAGGGGAAGCTTGGCTACACCTTC

j_gene: TRBJ1-6
v_gene: TRBV7-9
d_gene: NA
abundance: NA
CDR3aa: CASSLTYQGHANSPLHF
CDR3nt: TGTGCCAGCAGCTTAACCTATCAGGGGCATGCTAATTCACCCCTCCACTTT

j_gene: TRBJ1-1
v_gene: TRBV4-1
d_gene: NA
abundance: NA
CDR3aa: CASSQVGGANTEAFF
CDR3nt: TGCGCCAGCAGCCAAGTGGGGGGGGCCAACACTGAAGCTTTCTTT

j_gene: TRBJ2-3
v_gene: TRBV5-4
d_gene: TRBD2
abundance: NA
CDR3aa: CASSTLAGGTDTQYF
CDR3nt: TGTGCCAGCAGCACACTAGCGGGGGGGACAGATACGCAGTATTTT